This is a list of T cell receptor beta chains from one sample in a study of blood T cell repertoires in COVID-19. Repertoires were generated with immunoSEQ multiplex PCR, while TCRdb's copy carries only in-frame clones and drops some. The repertoire holds approximately 110,000 clones, about 79% seen once, with roughly 7.9% in the top ten. The sequencing input was peripheral blood. The receptors originated from a woman aged 80 or over with active or convalescent COVID-19. Both conserved end residues are part of each CDR3. Fields, in order: clone size, D gene, J gene, V gene, CDR3 DNA, CDR3 protein. D genes are given only for firm matches. Clone size is given for some rows only: seen once, a few or many times, or a class if the clone is expanded.

. | . | TRBJ2-7 | TRBV11-2 | TGTGCCAGCAGCTTAGTCAGCGAGCTTATCTACGAGCAGTACTTC | CASSLVSELIYEQYF
. | TRBD2 | TRBJ2-5 | TRBV19 | TGTGCCAGTAGTATTCGGACTAGCGGGAGTGGAGAGACCCAGTACTTC | CASSIRTSGSGETQYF
. | TRBD2 | TRBJ2-3 | TRBV15 | TGTGCCACCAGCAGAGATGGGCGGGAGTTTTCAGATACGCAGTATTTT | CATSRDGREFSDTQYF
. | TRBD1 | TRBJ2-2 | TRBV5-6 | TGTGCCAGCAGCGCCGACAGGGGGCGCATGGTCGGGGAGCTGTTTTTT | CASSADRGRMVGELFF
once | TRBD1 | TRBJ1-5 | TRBV20-1 | TGCAGTGCTAGTTACGGTCCAGGGGGCCAGCCCCAGCATTTT | CSASYGPGGQPQHF
. | . | TRBJ2-7 | TRBV21-1 | TGTGCCAGCAGCAAGCGACTTGAGGAGCAGTACTTC | CASSKRLEEQYF
. | . | TRBJ2-5 | TRBV29-1 | TGCAGCGTAGGGCGGGACGGCCACCGCGTCGAGACCCAGTACTTC | CSVGRDGHRVETQYF
. | TRBD1 | TRBJ2-3 | TRBV12-5 | TGTGCTAGTGGTTCCTGGGACAGTCCCACAGATACGCAGTATTTT | CASGSWDSPTDTQYF
. | . | TRBJ2-2 | TRBV6-2/TRBV6-3 | TGTGCCAGCAGTTACCTCGGACTCAACACCGGGGAGCTGTTTTTT | CASSYLGLNTGELFF
once | . | TRBJ2-5 | TRBV4-1 | TGCGCCAGCAGCCAAGATCTTTTCCAGGGGCTTAAGACCCAGTACTTC | CASSQDLFQGLKTQYF
. | . | TRBJ1-6 | TRBV7-3 | TGTGCCAACGCCTTACAGGGAGCTTATAATTCACCCCTCCACTTT | CANALQGAYNSPLHF
. | TRBD1 | TRBJ2-7 | TRBV24-1 | TGTGCCACCATTTACAACTTCCTGGACACAGGGGAATTTCTCGAGCAGTACTTC | CATIYNFLDTGEFLEQYF
once | TRBD1 | TRBJ2-7 | TRBV6-6 | TGTGCCAGCAGTTCCGCCGGGACAGGGGCCTCCGGGGAGCAGTACTTC | CASSSAGTGASGEQYF
. | . | TRBJ1-5 | TRBV11-3 | TGTGCCAGCAGCTTAGACGGACACCGTTGGCAGCCCCAGCATTTT | CASSLDGHRWQPQHF
few | . | TRBJ1-5 | TRBV19 | TGTGCCAGTATGGAGGGAAGTAATCAGCCCCAGCATTTT | CASMEGSNQPQHF